This T cell receptor beta chain appears in the sequencing data of a study of cytomegalovirus exposure and HLA in healthy donors. General observations from the study: CMV antigen specificity of three CMV-associated chains was confirmed in vitro. Reports state that TCR beta sequences accurately predicted most subjects' HLA-A and HLA-B alleles. The study labeled 170 or so TCR beta chains cytomegalovirus-associated.

Amplification used 60 Vbeta primers and 13 Jbeta primers. Original processing notes: Roughly 11 million shared chains were among 80 million or so unique TCR beta chains counted in a later analysis. Data came from immunoSEQ multiplex PCR; TCRdb stores just in-frame clones and leaves some out. That table gives V, J and clone size, and the DNA gave D and trimming. The repertoire has about 98,000 clones, approximately 69% of them found once; the top ten carry roughly 1.2%. With regard to this clone: Its antigen is undetermined.

This CDR3 is 14 amino acids long. V gave up 5 bases and J gave up 7 bases, with 15 bases separating them. Germline loops: CDR1 WNHNN, CDR2 SYGVQD (reference sequence). This chain uses TRBV10-1 with TRBJ2-1; the D gene is possibly TRBD1 (6 bases). The sample was PBMCs. The clonotype comes from a female donor in good health and CMV-seronegative. CDR3: CASSRNRVGNEQFF. CDR3 bases: TGCGCCAGCAGTAGAAACAGGGTTGGGAATGAGCAGTTCTTC.